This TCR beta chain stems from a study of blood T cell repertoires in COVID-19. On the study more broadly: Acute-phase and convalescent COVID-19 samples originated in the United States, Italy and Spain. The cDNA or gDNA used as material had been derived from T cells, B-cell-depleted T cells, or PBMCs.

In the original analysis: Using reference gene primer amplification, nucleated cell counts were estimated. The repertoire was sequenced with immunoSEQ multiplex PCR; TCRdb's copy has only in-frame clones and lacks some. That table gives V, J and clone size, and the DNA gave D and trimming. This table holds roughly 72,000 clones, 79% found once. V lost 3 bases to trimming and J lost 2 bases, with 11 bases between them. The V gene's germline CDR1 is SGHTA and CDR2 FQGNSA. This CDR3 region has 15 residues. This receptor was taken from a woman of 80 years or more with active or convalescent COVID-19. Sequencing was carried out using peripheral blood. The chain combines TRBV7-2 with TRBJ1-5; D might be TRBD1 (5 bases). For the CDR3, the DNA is TGTGCCAGCAGCTTCGCGCAGGGCGGCAATCAGCCCCAGCATTTT. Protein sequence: CASSFAQGGNQPQHF.